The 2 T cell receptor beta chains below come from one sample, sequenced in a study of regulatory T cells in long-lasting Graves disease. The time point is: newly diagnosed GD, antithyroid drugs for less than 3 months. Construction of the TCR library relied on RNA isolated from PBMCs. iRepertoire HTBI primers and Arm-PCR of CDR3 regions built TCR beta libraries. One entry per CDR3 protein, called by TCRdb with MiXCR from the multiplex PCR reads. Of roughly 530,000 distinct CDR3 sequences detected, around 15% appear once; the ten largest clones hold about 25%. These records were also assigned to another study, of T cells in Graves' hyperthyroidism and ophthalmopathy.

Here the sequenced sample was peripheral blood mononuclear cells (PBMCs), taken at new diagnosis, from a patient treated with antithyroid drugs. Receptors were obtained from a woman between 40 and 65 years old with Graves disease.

The CDR3 sequence: CASSYRVSGELFF. CDR3 nucleotide sequence: TGTGCCAGCAGTTATAGGGTTTCCGGGGAGCTGTTTTTT. The chain uses TRBV12-3 or TRBV12-4 and TRBJ2-2; D not resolved. The V gene lost 4 bases and the J gene lost 6 bases, with 9 bases spanning the gap. The CDR3 runs 13 residues.

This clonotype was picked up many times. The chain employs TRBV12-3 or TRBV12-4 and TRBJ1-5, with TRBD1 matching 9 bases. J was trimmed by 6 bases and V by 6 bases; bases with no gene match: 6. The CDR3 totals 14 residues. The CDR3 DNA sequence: TGTGCCAGCAGCGGGACAGGGAAGGGTCAGCCCCAGCATTTT. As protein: CASSGTGKGQPQHF.